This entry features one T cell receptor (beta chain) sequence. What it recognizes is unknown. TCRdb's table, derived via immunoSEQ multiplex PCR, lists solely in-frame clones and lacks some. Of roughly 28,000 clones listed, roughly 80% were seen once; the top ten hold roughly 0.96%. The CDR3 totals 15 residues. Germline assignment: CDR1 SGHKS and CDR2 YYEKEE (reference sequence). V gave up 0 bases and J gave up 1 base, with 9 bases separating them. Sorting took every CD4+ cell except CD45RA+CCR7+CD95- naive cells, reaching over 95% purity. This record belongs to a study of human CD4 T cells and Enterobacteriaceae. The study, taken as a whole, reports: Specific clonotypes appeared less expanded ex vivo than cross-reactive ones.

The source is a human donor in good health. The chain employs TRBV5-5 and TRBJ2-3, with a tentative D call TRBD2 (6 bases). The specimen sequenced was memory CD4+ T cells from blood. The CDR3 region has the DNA TGTGCCAGCAGCTTGGAGGCGGGGCGCACAGATACGCAGTATTTT. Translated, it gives CASSLEAGRTDTQYF.